These 21 T cell receptor beta chains were sequenced from one sample in a study of glioma-infiltrating T cells after dendritic cell vaccination. Profiling relied on immunoSEQ multiplex PCR, and the TCRdb table lists in-frame clones only, not all of them. Among about 95,000 clones listed, roughly 84% were seen once. The sequencing used blood, collected before dendritic cell vaccination. The receptors here all came from a human donor with glioblastoma.

The chain recombines TRBV19 with TRBJ1-2; 9 positions agree with TRBD1. CDR3 length: 15 amino acids. Germline V CDR1 and CDR2: LNHDA, SQIVND (reference sequence). V shed 5 bases and J 6 bases; nucleotides not matched to a gene: 10. The CDR3 nucleotides read TGTGCCAGTAGTTTGGGACAGGGAGAGAGGAATGGCTACACCTTC. Amino acid sequence: CASSLGQGERNGYTF.

This chain connects TRBV27 to TRBJ1-1; a weak D match, TRBD1 (6 bases). This CDR3 contains 16 residues. Germline lookup yields CDR1 MNHEY and CDR2 SMNVEV (reference sequence). V was pared by 3 bases and J by 1 base, with 15 bases between. The CDR3 sequence: CASSLGATGRNTEAFF. CDR3 sequence (DNA): TGTGCCAGCAGTTTGGGCGCAACAGGGCGGAACACTGAAGCTTTCTTT.

The chain has TRBV11-2 and TRBJ2-7; D uncertain. V lost 5 bases, J lost 2 bases, and 13 bases lay in between. Germline loops: CDR1 SGHAT, CDR2 FQNNGV. CDR3 length: 14 residues. CDR3 nucleotides: TGTGCCAGCAGCCGCACAACCCCAACCTACGAGCAGTACTTC. Translated, it gives CASSRTTPTYEQYF.

The chain has TRBV4-2 and TRBJ1-3; possibly TRBD1 for D (5 bases). Looked up from germline, CDR1 is LGHNA and CDR2 is YNFKEQ. Trimming stripped 3 bases from V and 1 base from J, with 16 bases between. CDR3 length: 17 amino acids. The CDR3: CASSHPGGAWSGNTIYF. Written as DNA, the CDR3 is TGTGCCAGCAGCCACCCCGGAGGGGCTTGGTCTGGAAACACCATATATTTT.

The genes are TRBV7-2 and TRBJ2-7, with 11 bases aligning to TRBD2. J lost 4 bases, V lost 7 bases, and 6 bases had no gene match. The CDR3 consists of 14 residues. Germline values: CDR1 SGHTA, CDR2 FQGNSA. The CDR3 region is CASTVAGGGYEQYF. The CDR3 DNA sequence: TGTGCCAGCACCGTAGCGGGAGGGGGGTACGAGCAGTACTTC.

The V gene is TRBV5-1, the J gene TRBJ2-7; 7 nucleotides align to TRBD2. The V gene's germline CDR1 is SGHRS and CDR2 YFSETQ. V was pared by 6 bases and J by 3 bases, with 6 bases of the junction left unmatched. CDR3 size: 13 residues. CDR3 sequence: CASKLGGGYEQYF. As DNA, the CDR3 is TGCGCCAGCAAACTGGGGGGGGGCTACGAGCAGTACTTC.

V is TRBV6-5 and J is TRBJ2-1; TRBD1 is a possible D gene (6 bases). The CDR3 contains 13 residues. The germline V and J ends were trimmed by 0 bases and 6 bases, with 6 bases remaining between them. CDR1 is MNHEY, CDR2 SVGAGI, per germline. This CDR3 reads CASSYSTGNEQFF. CDR3 nucleotide sequence: TGTGCCAGCAGTTACTCGACAGGCAATGAGCAGTTCTTC.

V and J are TRBV9 and TRBJ2-3; D is possibly TRBD1 (6 bases). The CDR3 has 15 residues. Per germline, CDR1 SGDLS and CDR2 YYNGEE. V lost 3 bases and J lost 4, with 15 bases in between. The CDR3 region is CASSAVDSVADTQYF. The DNA of the CDR3 is TGTGCCAGCAGCGCGGTGGACAGTGTCGCAGATACGCAGTATTTT.

The gene calls are TRBV11-2 and TRBJ2-7; 8 bases are a match to TRBD1. CDR1 SGHAT and CDR2 FQNNGV come from the germline V gene. After removal of 3 bases from V and 6 bases from J, the junction contained 1 base not matched to a gene. The CDR3 sequence is 12 residues long. DNA of the CDR3: TGTGCCAGCAGCTTTGACAGGGGCGAGCAGTACTTC. This translates into CASSFDRGEQYF.

This clone appeared a single time. V gene TRBV7-2 combines with J gene TRBJ1-2, with a tentative D call TRBD1 (5 bases). V gave up 4 bases and J gave up 5 bases, with 14 bases separating them. This CDR3 comprises 14 residues. Germline CDR1 reads SGHTA; CDR2 reads FQGNSA. CDR3 in amino acids: CASSSSRGQYGYTF. The CDR3 DNA reads TGTGCCAGCAGCTCCTCGCGGGGCCAATATGGCTACACCTTC. Variable domain in full (rest from reference TRBV7-2 and TRBJ1-2): GAGVSQSPSNKVTEKGKDVELRCDPISGHTALYWYRQSLGQGLEFLIYFQGNSAPDKSGLPSDRFSAERTGGSVSTLTIQRTQQEDSAVYLCASSSSRGQYGYTFGSGTRLTVV.

V gene TRBV5-1 combines with J gene TRBJ2-1; D remains ambiguous. Per the germline V gene, CDR1 is SGHRS and CDR2 is YFSETQ. This CDR3 contains 14 residues. V lost 0 bases and J lost 0, with 4 bases in between. DNA of the CDR3: TGCGCCAGCAGCTTGGGAGTCTCCTACAATGAGCAGTTCTTC. It codes for CASSLGVSYNEQFF.

This CDR3 is CASSESKGLAGSNEQFF. CDR3 sequence (DNA): TGCGCCAGCAGTGAGTCTAAAGGGCTAGCGGGGAGCAATGAGCAGTTCTTC. The chain joins TRBV10-2 to TRBJ2-1; TRBD2 matches at 9 bases. From germline, CDR1 is WSHSY and CDR2 SAAADI. CDR3 length equals 17 residues. With 0 bases clipped from V and 6 bases from J, the junction kept 9 bases outside the gene matches.

The rearrangement uses TRBV11-1 and TRBJ1-1, with no clear D. In germline, CDR1 is SGHAT, CDR2 FQDESV (reference sequence). Trimming cost V 3 bases and J 4 bases, with 15 bases left between them. The CDR3 is 15 residues long. CDR3 sequence: CASSFGGSRVTEAFF. DNA of the CDR3: TGTGCCAGCAGCTTCGGTGGTTCGCGGGTCACTGAAGCTTTCTTT.

The genes are TRBV29-1 and TRBJ2-3, with TRBD2 identical over 13 bases. CDR3 length: 15 amino acids. After removal of 5 bases from V and 1 base from J, the junction contained 3 bases not matched to a gene. Germline loops: CDR1 SQVTM, CDR2 ANQGSEA. The CDR3 loop reads CSVLGLAGGTDTQYF. In DNA form, the CDR3 reads TGCAGCGTTCTCGGACTAGCGGGGGGCACAGATACGCAGTATTTT.

The rearrangement links TRBV27 to TRBJ2-2; 9 nucleotides line up with TRBD2. The junction had 6 bases not matched to a gene; V was cut back by 10 bases and J by 3 bases. From germline, CDR1 is MNHEY and CDR2 SMNVEV (reference sequence). This CDR3 is built from 14 residues. CDR3 sequence: CAKRSGRYTGELFF. For the CDR3, the DNA is TGTGCCAAAAGGAGCGGGAGGTACACCGGGGAGCTGTTTTTT.

The rearrangement uses TRBV18 and TRBJ2-5, with TRBD1 matching over 9 bases. There are 14 residues in the CDR3. The trim removed 3 bases at V and 5 bases at J, leaving 4 bases unmatched. The V gene's germline CDR1 is KGHSH and CDR2 LQKENI. This CDR3 is CASSPGQGLETQYF. CDR3 DNA: TGTGCCAGCTCACCGGGACAGGGTCTGGAGACCCAGTACTTC.

Notes on this clone: The germline gene is not matched at one end of the junction; a read error may be the cause. This chain uses TRBV5-4 with TRBJ1-2; TRBD1 matches 11 bases. Looked up from germline, CDR1 is SGHNT and CDR2 is YYREEE (reference sequence). The CDR3 spans 15 residues. The CDR3 spells CASSSMGQGVELGGF. The CDR3 DNA sequence: TGTGCCAGCAGCTCGATGGGACAGGGGGTAGAGTTAGGTGGCTTC.

This clone was observed once. This CDR3 reads CASSRDTSYGYTF. CDR3 DNA sequence: TGCGCCAGCAGCCGGGACACCTCCTATGGCTACACCTTC. The V and J genes are TRBV5-1 and TRBJ1-2; tentative D call: TRBD1 (6 bases). Germline CDR1 reads SGHRS; CDR2 reads YFSETQ. V shed 4 bases and J shed 4 bases, with 11 bases lying between them. The CDR3 has 13 residues. Based on the CDR3 plus reference TRBV5-1 and TRBJ1-2, the full variable domain is KAGVTQTPRYLIKTRGQQVTLSCSPISGHRSVSWYQQTPGQGLQFLFEYFSETQRNKGNFPGRFSGRQFSNSRSEMNVSTLELGDSALYLCASSRDTSYGYTFGSGTRLTVV.

This clone was detected only a few times. The chain carries TRBV5-1 and TRBJ2-1, with 9 bases fitting TRBD1. From germline, CDR1 is SGHRS and CDR2 YFSETQ. The CDR3 is 14 amino acids. The V segment lost 3 bases and the J segment 6 bases; nucleotides outside the gene matches: 4. The CDR3 reads CASSSQGAGNEQFF. Here the CDR3 DNA reads TGCGCCAGCAGCTCACAGGGGGCTGGCAATGAGCAGTTCTTC.

The J gene is TRBJ2-1, the V gene TRBV9; D gene unclear. The CDR3 has 13 residues. The germline V gene has CDR1 SGDLS and CDR2 YYNGEE. Between the trimmed V and J ends, which lost 4 bases and 0 bases, there was a span of 5 bases. CDR3 nucleotide sequence: TGTGCCAGCAGCCCAGGCTCCTACAATGAGCAGTTCTTC. This sequence encodes CASSPGSYNEQFF.

The genes are TRBV5-1 and TRBJ2-7; TRBD2 matches at 9 bases. With V trimmed by 6 bases and J by 0 bases, 4 bases remained unmatched. Per the germline V gene, CDR1 is SGHRS and CDR2 is YFSETQ. The CDR3 extends over 14 amino acids. CDR3 residues: CASMLAGSSYEQYF. CDR3 DNA: TGCGCCAGCATGCTAGCGGGATCCTCCTACGAGCAGTACTTC.